This T cell receptor (beta chain) was documented in a study of spatial heterogeneity in lung cancer. This clonotype occurred once. Germline V gene lookup returns CDR1 MNHEY and CDR2 SVGAGI. The CDR3 spans 14 residues. The germline V and J ends were trimmed by 4 bases and 2 bases, with 10 bases remaining between them. TCRdb used MiXCR to reprocess the 5' RACE reads, holding one entry per CDR3 protein. The table lists about 15,000 distinct CDR3 sequences, approximately 8.5% of them singletons. Time point indicated: sample taken at primary tumor resection. Extraction of whole RNA from tumor, nontumor lung or frozen PBMC preceded unsorted sequencing.

The sequenced sample was PBMCs, obtained at surgery. The clonotype originates from a female donor with early-stage non-small cell lung cancer. V gene TRBV6-5 combines with J gene TRBJ2-3; tentatively, D is TRBD2 (7 bases). CDR3 nucleotides: TGTGCCAGCAGTTGGGGGGGCCTCACAGATACGCAGTATTTT. Its protein product is CASSWGGLTDTQYF.